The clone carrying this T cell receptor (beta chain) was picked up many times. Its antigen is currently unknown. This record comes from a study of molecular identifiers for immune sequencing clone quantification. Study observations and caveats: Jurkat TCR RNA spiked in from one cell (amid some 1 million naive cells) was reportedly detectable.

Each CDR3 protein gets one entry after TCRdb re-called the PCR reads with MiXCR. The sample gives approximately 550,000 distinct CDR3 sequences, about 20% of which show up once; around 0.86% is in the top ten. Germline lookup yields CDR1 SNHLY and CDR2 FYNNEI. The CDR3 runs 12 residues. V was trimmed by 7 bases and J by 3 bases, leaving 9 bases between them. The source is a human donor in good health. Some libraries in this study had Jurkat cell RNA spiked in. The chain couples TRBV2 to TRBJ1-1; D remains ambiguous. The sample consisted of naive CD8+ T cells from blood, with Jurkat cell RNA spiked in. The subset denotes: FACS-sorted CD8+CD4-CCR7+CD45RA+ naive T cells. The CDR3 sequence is CASMAGHTEAFF. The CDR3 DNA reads TGTGCCAGCATGGCGGGTCACACTGAAGCTTTCTTT. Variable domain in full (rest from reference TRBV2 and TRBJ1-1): EPEVTQTPSHQVTQMGQEVILRCVPISNHLYFYWYRQILGQKVEFLVSFYNNEISEKSEIFDDQFSVERPDGSNFTLKIRSTKLEDSAMYFCASMAGHTEAFFGQGTRLTVV.